A selection of T cell receptor beta chains follows, all from one sample in a study of T cells after somatic rescue of genetic block. Some clones are missing from TCRdb's copy, which holds only in-frame ones; the method was immunoSEQ multiplex PCR. The sample holds 85,000 to 90,000 clones; 85% to 90% are singletons and the top ten take around 1.6%. Sequences were obtained from peripheral blood mononuclear cells (PBMCs). These receptors were obtained from a woman between 18 and 30 years old. Both conserved end residues are part of each CDR3. D genes are given only for firm matches. Clone size, where shown, is once, few, many, or a class for clones that have expanded.

TRBV4-2	TRBJ2-3	.	TRBD1	CASSQAGQGAPDTQYF	TGTGCCAGCAGCCAAGCGGGACAGGGGGCACCAGATACGCAGTATTTT
TRBV9	TRBJ1-2	.	.	CASSGYGYTF	TGTGCCAGCAGCGGATATGGCTACACCTTC
TRBV27	TRBJ1-1	.	.	CASSPRQNTEAFF	TGTGCCAGCAGTCCACGACAGAACACTGAAGCTTTCTTT
TRBV28	TRBJ2-2	.	TRBD2	CAGRLAGDTGELFF	TGTGCCGGGAGGCTAGCGGGAGACACCGGGGAGCTGTTTTTT
TRBV19	TRBJ1-1	once	.	CASSIGQPKNTEAFF	TGTGCCAGTAGTATTGGACAGCCAAAGAACACTGAAGCTTTCTTT
TRBV25-1	TRBJ1-1	.	.	CASRGAVNTEAFF	TGTGCCAGCAGGGGTGCGGTGAACACTGAAGCTTTCTTT
TRBV27	TRBJ1-4	.	.	CASSWYFGTVNEKLFF	TGTGCCAGCAGTTGGTATTTTGGGACGGTTAATGAAAAACTGTTTTTT
TRBV9	TRBJ1-3	once	TRBD1	CASSQTGTGNTIYF	TGTGCCAGCAGCCAGACAGGGACTGGAAACACCATATATTTT
TRBV28	TRBJ1-1	.	.	CASSFMNTEAFF	TGTGCCAGCAGTTTTATGAACACTGAAGCTTTCTTT
TRBV19	TRBJ2-2	.	TRBD1	CASSLQGGYTGELFF	TGTGCCAGTAGTTTACAGGGGGGTTACACCGGGGAGCTGTTTTTT
TRBV25-1	TRBJ2-5	.	TRBD1	CASSDLGDRDRGKETQYF	TGTGCCAGCAGTGACCTAGGGGACCGGGACAGGGGGAAAGAGACCCAGTACTTC
TRBV28	TRBJ2-1	once	.	CASSLARPRGEQFF	TGTGCCAGCAGTTTAGCCAGGCCCCGGGGTGAGCAGTTCTTC
TRBV27	TRBJ2-7	.	.	CASRFSGSPYEQYF	TGTGCCAGCAGATTCTCAGGGAGTCCTTACGAGCAGTACTTC
TRBV18	TRBJ2-1	.	TRBD2	CASSPLAGTYNEQFF	TGTGCCAGCTCACCACTAGCGGGAACCTACAATGAGCAGTTCTTC
TRBV2	TRBJ1-1	.	.	CATTTNTEAFF	TGTGCCACCACAACTAACACTGAAGCTTTCTTT
TRBV5-1	TRBJ2-7	.	.	CASSDRQVWWEQYF	TGCGCCAGCAGCGACCGACAGGTTTGGTGGGAGCAGTACTTC
TRBV2	TRBJ1-4	.	.	CASSFGGGEKLFF	TGTGCCAGCAGCTTTGGGGGGGGAGAAAAACTGTTTTTT
TRBV10-1	TRBJ2-7	.	.	CASSPQGPPGGLAYEQYF	TGCGCCAGCAGTCCACAGGGGCCCCCGGGGGGATTGGCCTACGAGCAGTACTTC
TRBV19	TRBJ2-7	once	.	CASSKGQGSSYEQYF	TGTGCCAGTAGTAAGGGGCAGGGGAGCTCCTACGAGCAGTACTTC
TRBV6-1	TRBJ1-5	.	.	CASSEDRTPNQPQHF	TGTGCCAGCAGTGAAGATAGGACTCCGAATCAGCCCCAGCATTTT
TRBV28	TRBJ2-1	.	.	CASTSPGVINEQFF	TGTGCCAGCACTTCCCCGGGGGTTATTAATGAGCAGTTCTTC
TRBV7-2	TRBJ1-1	.	.	CASSPRGGNTEAFF	TGTGCCAGCAGCCCCCGGGGGGGTAACACTGAAGCTTTCTTT
TRBV5-1	TRBJ2-7	once	.	CASSLGAGAYEQYF	TGCGCCAGCAGCTTGGGGGCAGGAGCCTACGAGCAGTACTTC
TRBV6-5	TRBJ2-1	.	TRBD2	CASSSSVAAGGNEQFF	TGTGCCAGCAGTTCCTCGGTAGCGGCGGGAGGGAATGAGCAGTTCTTC
TRBV7-2	TRBJ1-1	.	.	CASSPTKGSGAFF	TGTGCCAGCAGCCCCACGAAAGGGTCTGGGGCTTTCTTT
TRBV30	TRBJ1-5	.	.	CAWSVQAGQPQHF	TGTGCCTGGAGTGTGCAGGCAGGGCAGCCCCAGCATTTT
TRBV15	TRBJ2-1	once	TRBD1	CATSRHTGTGKHNEQFF	TGTGCCACCAGCAGACATACCGGGACAGGGAAGCACAATGAGCAGTTCTTC
TRBV29-1	TRBJ2-7	.	TRBD2	CSADSGSGYEQYF	TGCAGCGCTGATAGCGGGAGTGGCTACGAGCAGTACTTC
TRBV28	TRBJ1-1	.	TRBD1	CASSQAGGTEAFF	TGTGCCAGCAGTCAGGCAGGGGGAACTGAAGCTTTCTTT
TRBV7-6	TRBJ1-4	.	.	CASSLRPEYNEKLFF	TGTGCCAGCAGCTTACGGCCAGAATATAATGAAAAACTGTTTTTT
TRBV9	TRBJ2-2	.	TRBD1	CASSVETGGTGELFF	TGTGCCAGCAGCGTAGAGACAGGGGGCACCGGGGAGCTGTTTTTT
TRBV5-1	TRBJ2-5	.	TRBD2	CASSSPGTSGSETQYF	TGCGCCAGCAGCTCCCCCGGGACTAGCGGGAGTGAGACCCAGTACTTC
TRBV5-5	TRBJ2-1	.	TRBD2	CASSLGAGGKFF	TGTGCCAGCAGCTTGGGAGCGGGAGGGAAGTTCTTC
TRBV25-1	TRBJ2-7	.	.	CASSETARNEQYF	TGTGCCAGCAGTGAGACAGCACGAAACGAGCAGTACTTC
TRBV28	TRBJ2-7	.	.	CASSLFIAGSYEQYF	TGTGCCAGCAGTTTATTTATTGCGGGCTCCTACGAGCAGTACTTC
TRBV5-1	TRBJ1-1	.	.	CASTLGGNTEAFF	TGCGCCAGCACCCTGGGGGGAAACACTGAAGCTTTCTTT
TRBV10-2	TRBJ2-7	.	.	CASSEVSGYEQYF	TGCGCCAGCAGTGAGGTCTCGGGCTACGAGCAGTACTTC
TRBV11-2	TRBJ1-1	.	TRBD1	CASSSRGRGDTEAFF	TGTGCCAGCAGCTCCAGGGGGCGCGGGGACACTGAAGCTTTCTTT
TRBV4-3	TRBJ2-1	.	TRBD1	CASSQDPGTGTYNEQFF	TGCGCCAGCAGCCAAGATCCCGGGACAGGAACTTACAATGAGCAGTTCTTC
TRBV14	TRBJ2-2	.	TRBD2	CASSREGSGRNTGELFF	TGTGCCAGCAGCCGGGAGGGTAGCGGGAGAAACACCGGGGAGCTGTTTTTT
TRBV5-6	TRBJ2-5	.	.	CASSLGSRETQYF	TGTGCCAGCAGCCTTGGGAGTCGGGAGACCCAGTACTTC
TRBV25-1	TRBJ1-2	.	TRBD1	CASSELGQGATSGYTF	TGTGCCAGCAGTGAATTAGGACAGGGGGCAACCAGTGGCTACACCTTC
TRBV6-1	TRBJ1-5	.	.	CASSERWWGNQPQHF	TGTGCCAGCAGTGAAAGATGGTGGGGCAATCAGCCCCAGCATTTT